Given below is one T cell receptor (beta chain) in context. This clonotype has only one observation. Which antigen it targets is not known. No per-base quality is available; no much larger clone lies one base away. Library creation used 5' RACE. TCRdb lists the instrument as Illumina HiSeq 2500. A second roughly 7 to 11 cycle PCR used a sample-barcoded 5' primer and a J-beta primer mix. A unique molecular identifier was introduced onto each TCR beta cDNA molecule by a template-switch 5' adaptor carrying 12 random nucleotides. At least 3 million CDR3-containing paired-end reads were obtained from each sample. First-strand cDNA synthesis was performed from all RNA using the Mint cDNA synthesis kit, with priming by a TRBC-specific oligonucleotide. Following uracil-DNA glycosylase treatment, a first 18-cycle PCR with universal primers M1SS and BC2_uni_R was performed on all cDNA. On the authors' methods: For normalization, 1 million high-quality reads, each with a distinct molecular identifier, were randomly selected from each sample. Instead of being binned into consensus sequences, reads with shared molecular identifiers were discarded. CDR3 identification, clonotype clustering and error correction used MiTCR with a Q25 quality threshold and the strictest error-elimination algorithm. A nonparametric unseen species model with Euler transformation was used to estimate lower-bound total TCR beta diversity. The public reads were reanalyzed by TCRdb: fastp trimming at Q25, MiXCR alignment, in-frame beta chains only. Records with the same CDR3 protein are collapsed into one entry carrying the most frequent genes and DNA. The authors' filters were not applied to this entry. Present in this sample are about 1.8 million distinct CDR3 sequences, 49% of which were seen just once. The ten largest clonotypes hold 2.1% of the sample.

These data originate in a study of blood T cells in healthy people across ages (dated by TCRdb to between 2014 and 2017). Regarding the study in general: In model experiments, template switching captured about one uniquely barcoded TCR beta cDNA molecule for every two T cells. Using the same blood draw, the study looked at two additional independent replicas of 1 million unique cDNA reads for two donors, one aged 18 to 30 and the other aged 80 or older. The study measured age-related changes in TCR beta repertoire diversity using deep sequencing normalized with unique cDNA molecular identifiers. The donors were split into four age groups: young (average around 16 years), middle-aged (about 40), aged (over 55) and long-lived (82). To avoid experimental bias, donors of different ages were randomly spread across the sequencing lanes.

Clipping removes 7 bases from V and 7 bases from J, with 11 as the unmatched junction base count. The CDR3 contains 14 residues, cysteine and phenylalanine counted. Only CDR3 DNA remains: 42 bases, in frame from the first base. Study-level results and caveats: A strong correlation was found between observed TCR beta diversity and the percentage of naive T cells measured by flow cytometry. Estimates of total diversity based on one million sequenced T cells were regarded as lower bounds and as underestimates. Because donor CMV infection status was unknown, age-related changes in expanded clonotypes were potentially confounded. Observed TCR beta diversity per million T cells fell roughly linearly with age, and a significant reduction was already apparent by age around 44. Compared with the aged group, more naive CD4+ T cells, fewer expanded clones and increased TCR diversity were shown by the long-lived group, suggesting age selection. Conclusive comparison of naive and antigen-experienced compartments was prevented by the profiling of bulk unsorted PBMCs.

The donors were some 39 Caucasian individuals from Russia, aged roughly 6 to 95 years, who were systemically healthy. Roughly 10 milliliters of peripheral blood were collected from each donor into EDTA-treated Vacutainer tubes. Ficoll-Paque density-gradient centrifugation was used to isolate PBMCs, with at least 6 million obtained per sample. Trizol reagent was used to extract total RNA from PBMCs, with at least 6 micrograms per sample. For every donor, an aliquot of PBMCs went through flow cytometry to measure the percentages of naive CD45RAhigh/CD27high T cells. The chain employs TRBV12-3 or TRBV12-4 and TRBJ2-7; TRBD2 lines up with 9 middle nucleotides. The receptor was isolated from a woman between 40 and 50 years old in good health. What was sequenced was blood. The DNA sequence follows: TGTGCCAGCAAGGGCCTAGCGGGGATCAATGAGCAGTACTTC. It translates to CASKGLAGINEQYF.